The sample holds one count of the clone carrying this T cell receptor beta chain. Assay: immunoSEQ multiplex PCR; the TCRdb copy retains only in-frame clones and omits some. This table holds about 210,000 clones, roughly 87% found once. These data originate in a study of blood T cell repertoires in COVID-19. About the research overall: Donors in the United States, Italy and Spain gave samples during acute or convalescent COVID-19.

Living in 25 or so US areas, the participants were between roughly 18 and 90 years of age. V was cut by 2 bases and J by 5 bases, with 3 bases left in between. The CDR3 runs 11 residues. CDR1 and CDR2 (germline): GTSNPN, SVGIG (reference sequence). The chain carries TRBV30 and TRBJ1-4; unclear D gene. The receptor was isolated from a man younger than 35 with acute COVID-19. The sample taken for sequencing was PBMCs or T cells enriched from blood (not recorded which). CDR3 amino acids: CAWSTNEKLFF. CDR3 sequence (DNA): TGTGCCTGGAGTACAAATGAAAAACTGTTTTTT.